The rows below give T cell receptor beta chains drawn from one sample of a study of blood T cell repertoires in COVID-19. Sequencing used immunoSEQ multiplex PCR; TCRdb keeps in-frame clones, though not all of them. The table shows around 110,000 clones, with less than 95% occurring only once. The source material was peripheral blood. The receptors derive from a human donor with active COVID-19. The donor label of this sample is uncertain. Each CDR3 is given with its conserved first and last residue. Each record gives: D gene, V gene, CDR3 length, J gene, clone size, CDR3 DNA, CDR3 protein. D genes are given only for firm matches. A clone size is listed for some rows: how often the clone was seen (once, few, many), or a class if it is expanded.

TRBD2	TRBV7-2	16	TRBJ2-2	.	TGTGCCAGCAGCCCGCGGACTAGCGGGCGCCGCGGGGAGCTGTTTTTT	CASSPRTSGRRGELFF
.	TRBV5-1	17	TRBJ1-4	once	TGCGCCAGCAGCTTGGGAAGGAGTAACCACCCTAATGAAAAACTGTTTTTT	CASSLGRSNHPNEKLFF
.	TRBV19	16	TRBJ2-7	.	TGTGCCAGTAGTATAGGGGCAGGGGGGAAATCCTACGAGCAGTACTTC	CASSIGAGGKSYEQYF
TRBD2	TRBV30	15	TRBJ2-3	.	TGTGCCTGGAGTGATGGACTAGCGGACACAGATACGCAGTATTTT	CAWSDGLADTDTQYF
.	TRBV7-2	18	TRBJ1-1	.	TGTGCCAGCAGCTTAGCTCGGGTTTCTGCTACGTTGAACACTGAAGCTTTCTTT	CASSLARVSATLNTEAFF
TRBD2	TRBV7-6	15	TRBJ2-1	.	TGTGCCAGCAGCGGGATTAGCGGGGGGGGTGGTGAGCAGTTCTTC	CASSGISGGGGEQFF
TRBD1	TRBV7-2	14	TRBJ1-2	.	TGTGCCAGCAGCATAGCAGGGGGTTTCTATGGCTACACCTTC	CASSIAGGFYGYTF
TRBD1	TRBV14	15	TRBJ1-5	.	TGTGCCAGCAGCCCCGACAGGGTTAGCAATCAGCCCCAGCATTTT	CASSPDRVSNQPQHF
.	TRBV7-2	15	TRBJ1-5	.	TGTGCCAGCAGCGGACGATCAGGGCCCAATCAGCCCCAGCATTTT	CASSGRSGPNQPQHF
TRBD2	TRBV6-2/TRBV6-3	15	TRBJ2-7	.	TGTGCCAGCAGTTACTCCGGACTAGTGGGCATCGAGCAGTACTTC	CASSYSGLVGIEQYF
TRBD2	TRBV20-1	18	TRBJ2-1	.	TGCAGTGCTAGTTCTCCTAACCTAGGACTAGCGTCCTACAATGAGCAGTTCTTC	CSASSPNLGLASYNEQFF
.	TRBV11-2	14	TRBJ2-5	.	TGTGCCAGCAGCTTAGTGGTGAGGCAAGAGACCCAGTACTTC	CASSLVVRQETQYF
.	TRBV5-6	16	TRBJ1-4	.	TGTGCCAGCAGCTTGAAGGGGATAGGCACTAATGAAAAACTGTTTTTT	CASSLKGIGTNEKLFF
.	TRBV5-4	14	TRBJ2-1	.	TGTGCCAGCAGCTTAGCCTTCTCCTACAATGAGCAGTTCTTC	CASSLAFSYNEQFF
.	TRBV5-1	14	TRBJ1-4	few	TGCGCCAGCAGCCCAGGCCTAAATAATGAAAAACTGTTTTTT	CASSPGLNNEKLFF
TRBD1	TRBV24-1	16	TRBJ1-2	few	TGTGCCACCAGCTTCCCCCGGGACAGCCGGGGCTATGGCTACACCTTC	CATSFPRDSRGYGYTF
TRBD2	TRBV2	14	TRBJ2-2	few	TGTGCCAGCAGTGCGGGGGGTAACACCGGGGAGCTGTTTTTT	CASSAGGNTGELFF
.	TRBV5-4	12	TRBJ2-5	.	TGTGCCAGCGGTAGGGGTTCGGAGACCCAGTACTTC	CASGRGSETQYF
TRBD1	TRBV18	17	TRBJ1-1	.	TGTGCCAGCTCACCCCAAGGCGGGACAGGGGGTATTACTGAAGCTTTCTTT	CASSPQGGTGGITEAFF
.	TRBV7-3	13	TRBJ1-2	.	TGTGCCAGCAGCTTAACAGGACAGTATGGCTACACCTTC	CASSLTGQYGYTF
.	TRBV20-1	10	TRBJ2-7	.	TGCAGTGCCCGCGGGGACTCGCAGTACTTC	CSARGDSQYF
.	TRBV19	11	TRBJ2-2	.	TGTGCCAGTACGAGGGCCGGGGAGCTGTTTTTT	CASTRAGELFF
.	TRBV28	13	TRBJ1-1	once	TGTGCCAGCAGTTACCGGGGGAAGACTGAAGCTTTCTTT	CASSYRGKTEAFF
.	TRBV7-9	14	TRBJ1-4	.	TGTGCCAGCAGCTTAGTCACCGGGTTAGAAAAACTGTTTTTT	CASSLVTGLEKLFF
.	TRBV5-4	16	TRBJ2-3	.	TGTGCCAGCAGCCCTGGACAGGGAGGGAACACAGATACGCAGTATTTT	CASSPGQGGNTDTQYF
.	TRBV2	12	TRBJ1-2	.	TGTGCCAGCTGGGGGGGCGCCTATGGCTACACCTTC	CASWGGAYGYTF
TRBD1	TRBV6-2/TRBV6-3	13	TRBJ2-7	.	TGTGCCAGCAGTTGGGACAGGGACTACGAGCAGTACTTC	CASSWDRDYEQYF
TRBD1	TRBV28	16	TRBJ1-5	.	TGTGCCAGCAGTACCCGACAGGGTGGAGGGAATCAGCCCCAGCATTTT	CASSTRQGGGNQPQHF
TRBD2	TRBV6-5	15	TRBJ2-3	.	TGTGCCAGCACCCGAGGACTAGCGGGGACAGATACGCAGTATTTT	CASTRGLAGTDTQYF